The sequence of this T cell receptor (beta chain) was determined in a study of shared clonotypes between healthy human individuals. Notes on this clone: Its cognate antigen is unknown.

Study-level findings and limits: Among a handful of donors, around 5% of naive CD4 clonotypes were found in common. Larger richness was generally estimated for naive than memory subsets.

Some clones are missing from TCRdb's copy, which holds only in-frame ones; the method was immunoSEQ multiplex PCR. The sample shows more than 550,000 clones, approximately 72% of them seen only once. After removal of 4 bases from V and 6 bases from J, the junction contained 24 bases not matched to a gene. The CDR3 spans 20 residues. Per the germline V gene, CDR1 is MNHNS and CDR2 is SASEGT. This sequence originates from a woman in her 30s in good health. V usage is TRBV6-1 and J usage is TRBJ2-1, with 7 positions matching TRBD1. The material sequenced was memory CD4+ T cells sorted from blood. Described subset: CD45RA-negative fraction. The CDR3 DNA is TGTGCCAGCAGTGCAAGACTGATGACAGGGCTTTTCCTTAACTCCAATGAGCAGTTCTTC. It codes for CASSARLMTGLFLNSNEQFF.